What follows describes a single T cell receptor (beta chain). Its antigen is unknown. No quality values exist for individual bases; no much larger clone is one base distant. These data come from a study of blood T cell repertoires in COVID-19 (dated by TCRdb to 2020 to 2022). For the wider study: The collaborator samples originated in the United States, Italy and Spain and spanned the acute and convalescent phases of COVID-19. The prospective study material was composed of cDNA or gDNA derived from T cells, B-cell-depleted T cells, or PBMCs. The dataset comprised deeply sampled blood TCRbeta repertoires from subjects exposed to, actively infected with, or recovered from COVID-19. A freely available public database, intended as a resource for researchers studying the immune response to SARS-CoV-2, is where the repertoires were released. The samples were drawn from two sources: the first 160 participants of the ongoing ImmuneRACE study, and 1,000 to 1,500 subjects contributed by 6 global collaborators. Sample metadata almost always included a de-identified subject ID, COVID-19 status, age in years and sex. HLA class I and class II types, where available, came from metadata supplied by the sample provider rather than from assay-based typing.

What the authors observed across the whole study: Clinical and demographic metadata were provided uncurated, with the amount varying by source and participant.

TCRbeta CDR3 regions were amplified from genomic DNA using the immunoSEQ Assay, a bias-controlled multiplex PCR. In the paper's pipeline: The number of nucleated cells in each sample was estimated from the amplification of reference gene primers within the assay. To quantify the absolute abundance of each unique TCRbeta CDR3 rearrangement, sequence reads were collapsed and filtered. Productive Simpson clonality was computed per sample as the square root of Simpson's diversity index over productive rearrangements. The table was pulled from immuneACCESS by TCRdb, which kept in-frame rearrangements only. Such tables lose some clones; where checked, under half of the loss comes from unresolved V genes, and the rest has no known cause. V, J and clone size reflect that table, while D and trimming were determined from the DNA. The sample table contains hundreds of thousands of clones; only one count was recorded for about 82% of them. The ten top clones hold around 6.9% of the sample.

Collaborating institutions collected whole blood in K2EDTA tubes following their own protocols. For TCRbeta analysis, collaborators shipped samples as frozen whole blood, isolated PBMCs, or DNA extracted from either of those sample types. The germline V gene gives CDR1 as MNHEY and CDR2 as SVGAGI. Counted from cysteine to phenylalanine, this CDR3 has 15 amino acids. Just the 45-base CDR3 DNA is kept, in frame starting at base 1. V lost 6 bases and J lost 8 bases, and the count of bases not matched to a germline gene is 10. The TCR comes from a human donor in a cohort sampled during active COVID-19. The sequenced sample was peripheral blood. The chain is assembled from TRBV6-5 and TRBJ1-4; TRBD1 lines up with 9 middle nucleotides. Here the CDR3 is given as CASSPPGQGGEKLFF. The nucleotides are TGTGCCAGCAGCCCCCCGGGACAGGGAGGCGAAAAACTGTTTTTT.